The 18 T cell receptor beta chains in this list originate from one sample, sequenced in a study of blood T cell repertoires in COVID-19. The assay was immunoSEQ multiplex PCR, and TCRdb's table has in-frame clones only and misses some. Among fewer than 250,000 clones listed, about 81% were seen once. The sequencing input was PBMCs or T cells enriched from blood (not recorded which). The source of these receptors is a woman in her twenties or thirties who had recovered from COVID-19.

V and J are TRBV5-6 and TRBJ1-2; 10 bases fit TRBD1. This CDR3 comprises 16 residues. V lost 4 bases, J lost 7 bases, and 13 bases stayed unmatched. The germline V gene encodes CDR1 SGHDT and CDR2 YYEEEE. Written as DNA, the CDR3 is TGTGCCAGCAGCCCTGAGCCGGGACAGGGGATGCCTGGCTACACCTTC. Translated: CASSPEPGQGMPGYTF.

This clone was seen more than once but under ten times. This chain connects TRBV7-8 to TRBJ2-7; D is undetermined. The CDR3 is 15 residues long. V was shortened by 1 base and J by 4 bases, with 14 bases between the two germline ends. CDR1 and CDR2 from the germline V gene are SGHVS and FQNEAQ. The CDR3 is CASSLGWAPVYEQYV. CDR3 nucleotide sequence: TGTGCCAGCAGCTTAGGGTGGGCGCCGGTGTACGAGCAGTACGTC.

The V gene is TRBV19, the J gene TRBJ2-7, with 7 bases lining up with TRBD2. The germline V gene encodes CDR1 LNHDA and CDR2 SQIVND (reference sequence). The CDR3 extends over 12 amino acids. Here the CDR3 reads CPDVGRVNEQYV. The CDR3 DNA reads as TGTCCCGACGTAGGGAGGGTGAACGAGCAGTACGTC.

CDR3 residues: CASSQDGGAGGEQFF. The DNA for the CDR3 is TGCGCCAGCAGCCAAGATGGGGGGGCCGGCGGCGAGCAGTTCTTC. V usage is TRBV4-1 and J usage is TRBJ2-1; tentatively, D is TRBD2 (7 bases). Germline loops: CDR1 MGHRA, CDR2 YSYEKL. The ends were cut back, 0 bases at V and 10 bases at J, with 16 bases in the middle. This CDR3 spans 15 amino acids.

The rearrangement joins TRBV28 to TRBJ1-2; D unresolved. The CDR3 loop spans 11 amino acids. Trimming removed 6 bases at V and 4 bases at J, with 6 bases between. Germline V gene sequence: CDR1 MDHEN, CDR2 SYDVKM. The CDR3 DNA reads TGTGCCAGCAGCAGGATCTATGGCTACACCTTC. Residues: CASSRIYGYTF.

The chain links TRBV11-3 to TRBJ2-3, with a weak D call TRBD2 (5 bases). The germline CDR1 and CDR2 sequences are SGHNT and YENEEA. Trimming pared 5 bases from V and 5 bases from J, leaving 20 bases between. The CDR3 has 16 amino acids. The CDR3 coding sequence is TGTGCCAGCAGCCTGGTCCAAAGCGGAGCAGGAGATACGCAGTATTTT. Translation: CASSLVQSGAGDTQYF.

The chain is built from TRBV7-8 and TRBJ2-5; TRBD1 aligns across 12 bases. CDR3 length: 16 amino acids. Germline CDR1 is SGHVS and CDR2 is FQNEAQ. V trimming: 2 bases; J trimming: 6 bases; junction bases outside the gene matches: 7. CDR3 protein: CASSLRGTGGVKTQYF. The CDR3, as DNA: TGTGCCAGCAGCTTACGAGGGACAGGGGGCGTGAAGACCCAGTACTTC.

This chain links TRBV9 with TRBJ1-1; TRBD1 agrees at 8 bases. The length of the CDR3 is 15 residues. Germline CDR1 is SGDLS and CDR2 is YYNGEE. V lost 4 bases, J lost 8 bases, and 13 bases stayed unmatched. DNA of the CDR3: TGTGCCAGCAGCTCAGGGGGCAGCAGTGTGGGAGAAGCTTTCTTT. Translated: CASSSGGSSVGEAFF.

The chain combines TRBV5-6 with TRBJ1-2; TRBD1 matches at 8 bases. After removal of 0 bases from V and 0 bases from J, the junction contained 10 bases not matched to a gene. The CDR3 contains 18 residues. Germline assignment: CDR1 SGHDT and CDR2 YYEEEE. CDR3 sequence reads: CASSLEGTYRGTNYGYTF. CDR3 bases: TGTGCCAGCAGCTTGGAGGGGACCTACAGGGGGACTAACTATGGCTACACCTTC.

The genes are TRBV19 and TRBJ1-4; a weak D match, TRBD1 (5 bases). Germline V gives CDR1 LNHDA, CDR2 SQIVND (reference sequence). Trimming shortened V by 0 bases and J by 6 bases, and 5 bases separated the two germline ends. The CDR3 totals 13 residues. CDR3 loop: CASSIDRDEKLFF. Here the CDR3 DNA reads TGTGCCAGTAGTATAGACAGGGATGAAAAACTGTTTTTT.

The chain has TRBV10-2 and TRBJ2-7, with D uncertain. Germline values: CDR1 WSHSY, CDR2 SAAADI. The V end was cut by 3 bases, the J end by 1 base, with 10 bases between. The CDR3 covers 14 residues. CDR3 sequence reads: CASSEQQISYEQYV. In DNA form, the CDR3 reads TGCGCCAGCAGTGAACAACAGATTTCCTACGAGCAGTACGTC.

DNA of the CDR3: TGTGCCGGACAGGGGGAACCTTCGAACACCGGGGAGCTGTTTTTT. Translation: CAGQGEPSNTGELFF. This rearrangement joins TRBV7-9 to TRBJ2-2; 10 bases map to TRBD1. The ends lost 11 bases at V and 0 bases at J; junction bases unmatched: 6. This CDR3 spans 15 amino acids. In germline, CDR1 is SEHNR, CDR2 FQNEAQ (reference sequence).

The CDR3 sequence: CASLWTGGADYGYTF. The CDR3 DNA reads TGTGCAAGTCTCTGGACAGGGGGCGCAGACTATGGCTACACCTTC. The rearrangement joins TRBV12-2 to TRBJ1-2; the table's TRBD1 call for D was not verified on the DNA. TRBV12-2 is termed a pseudogene. The CDR3 has 15 amino acids.

In DNA form, the CDR3 reads TGTGCCAGCAGTCAGCAGGGCAGGATCGGGCCCCAGCATTTT. Its translation is CASSQQGRIGPQHF. V is TRBV6-5 and J is TRBJ1-5; TRBD1 is a possible D gene (5 bases). The CDR3 sequence is 14 residues long. CDR1 MNHEY and CDR2 SVGAGI come from the germline V gene. V dropped 5 bases and J dropped 9 bases, with 17 bases sitting between them.

The V gene is TRBV15, the J gene TRBJ1-4; no firm D call. Trimming removed 4 bases from V and 8 bases from J, with 5 bases in between. Looked up from germline, CDR1 is LNHNV and CDR2 is YYDKDF (reference sequence). CDR3 length: 11 residues. The DNA for the CDR3 is TGTGCCACCAGCACCCGGGAAAAACTGTTTTTT. Translating gives CATSTREKLFF.

This rearrangement joins TRBV15 to TRBJ1-2; TRBD1 matches at 7 bases. The CDR3 has 15 residues. V lost 5 bases to trimming and J lost 5 bases; unmatched junction nucleotides: 11. CDR1 LNHNV and CDR2 YYDKDF come from the germline V gene (reference sequence). As DNA, the CDR3 is TGTGCCACCAGCGGAAGGCGGGACAGTAGATATGGCTACACCTTC. This gives the protein CATSGRRDSRYGYTF.

This rearrangement joins TRBV2 to TRBJ1-5; the match to TRBD1 covers 10 bases. Germline-derived CDR1 and CDR2 are SNHLY and FYNNEI. V was pared by 7 bases and J by 7 bases, with 7 bases of the junction left unmatched. The CDR3 extends over 14 amino acids. The chain's CDR3 is CASTLTGGGQPQHF. The DNA of the CDR3 is TGTGCCAGCACTCTGACAGGGGGCGGACAGCCCCAGCATTTT.

The CDR3 sequence is CASSLVGLASGELFF. For the CDR3, the DNA is TGTGCCAGCTCCCTAGTCGGACTAGCTTCGGGGGAGCTGTTTTTT. The chain has TRBV18 and TRBJ2-2; 8 positions match TRBD2. In germline, CDR1 is KGHSH, CDR2 LQKENI. The trim removed 6 bases at V and 8 bases at J, leaving 11 bases unmatched. The CDR3 totals 15 residues.